The 2 T cell receptor beta chains in this list originate from one sample, sequenced in a study of T-cell memory formation after mild COVID-19. TCRdb re-analysed the 5' RACE reads in MiXCR, keeping a single row per CDR3 protein. This sample yields 150,000 or so distinct CDR3 sequences, of which 14% are seen a single time; roughly 13% belongs to the top ten. The material sequenced was PBMCs or a T cell subset sorted from them (not recorded which). These receptors were collected from an adult woman who had mild COVID-19 (a few samples of this study predate the infection). Cell type and time point are not known.

The chain links TRBV24-1 to TRBJ2-5; tentatively, D is TRBD2 (5 bases). V was shortened by 1 base and J by 2 bases, with 16 bases between the two germline ends. CDR1 is KGHDR, CDR2 SFDVKD, per germline. The CDR3 spans 17 residues. CDR3 sequence: CATSDFNLAQRQETQYF. The CDR3 DNA follows: TGTGCCACCAGTGATTTCAACCTGGCCCAGCGGCAAGAGACCCAGTACTTC.

CDR3 region: CATSDFRQGDLLGETQYF. CDR3 nucleotide sequence: TGTGCCACCAGTGATTTCCGGCAGGGGGACTTGCTTGGGGAGACCCAGTACTTC. This sequence joins TRBV24-1 and TRBJ2-5; possible D gene TRBD1, 7 bases. V dropped 1 base and J dropped 5 bases, with 22 bases sitting between them. Germline CDR1 reads KGHDR; CDR2 reads SFDVKD. CDR3 length: 18 amino acids.